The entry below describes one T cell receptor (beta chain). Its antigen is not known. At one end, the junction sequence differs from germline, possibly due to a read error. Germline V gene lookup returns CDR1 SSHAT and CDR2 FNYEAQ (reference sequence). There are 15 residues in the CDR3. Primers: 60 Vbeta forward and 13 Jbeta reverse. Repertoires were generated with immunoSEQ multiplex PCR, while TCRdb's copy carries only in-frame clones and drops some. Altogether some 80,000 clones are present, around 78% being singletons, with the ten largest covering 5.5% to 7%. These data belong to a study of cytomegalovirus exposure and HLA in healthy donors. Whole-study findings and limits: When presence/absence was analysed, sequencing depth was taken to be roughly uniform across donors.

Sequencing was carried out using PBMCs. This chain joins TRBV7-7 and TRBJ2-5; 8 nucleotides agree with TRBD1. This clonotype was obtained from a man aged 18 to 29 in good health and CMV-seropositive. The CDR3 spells CASSPRQGLQETQYF. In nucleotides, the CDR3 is TGTGCTAGCAGCCCCCGACAGGGGTTACAAGAGACCCAGTACTTC.